Shown below are 14 T cell receptor beta chains from a single sample sequenced in a study of shared clonotypes between healthy human individuals. TCRdb keeps only in-frame clones here, not all; method: immunoSEQ multiplex PCR. This repertoire shows some 980,000 clones, 60% to 85% found once; its top ten account for approximately 1.5%. Sequenced sample: memory CD4+ T cells sorted from blood. Subset noted: CD45RA-negative fraction. The receptors were gathered from a man between 18 and 35 years old in good health.

This clone has a handful of counts. The CDR3 sequence: CAWSARLAYEQYF. The CDR3 DNA follows: TGTGCCTGGAGTGCTCGACTAGCCTACGAGCAGTACTTC. The chain combines TRBV30 with TRBJ2-7; the D gene is possibly TRBD2 (6 bases). CDR1 and CDR2 from the germline V gene are GTSNPN and SVGIG (reference sequence). Trimming took off 1 base at V and 2 bases at J, with 9 bases between the two ends. This CDR3 has 13 amino acids. Variable domain in full (rest from reference TRBV30 and TRBJ2-7): SQTIHQWPATLVQPVGSPLSLECTVEGTSNPNLYWYRQAAGRGLQLLFYSVGIGQISSEVPQNLSASRPQDRQFILSSKKLLLSDSGFYLCAWSARLAYEQYFGPGTRLTVT.

This rearrangement joins TRBV16 to TRBJ2-5; no firm D call. The CDR3 consists of 13 residues. Looked up from germline, CDR1 is KGHSY and CDR2 is FQNENV. The V end was cut by 4 bases, the J end by 7 bases, with 13 bases between. This chain's CDR3 is CASSPQFPGTQYF. For the CDR3, the DNA is TGTGCCAGCAGCCCTCAATTTCCTGGGACCCAGTACTTC.

The chain combines TRBV5-4 with TRBJ2-5, with D hard to call. This CDR3 contains 13 residues. V was cut by 1 base and J by 4 bases, with 8 bases left in between. The germline V gene has CDR1 SGHNT and CDR2 YYREEE (reference sequence). The CDR3 spells CASSLRDRETQYF. Written as DNA, the CDR3 is TGTGCCAGCAGCTTGAGAGACCGAGAGACCCAGTACTTC. Combining the CDR3 with reference TRBV5-4 and TRBJ2-5 gives the whole variable domain ETGVTQSPTHLIKTRGQQVTLRCSSQSGHNTVSWYQQALGQGPQFIFQYYREEENGRGNFPPRFSGLQFPNYSSELNVNALELDDSALYLCASSLRDRETQYFGPGTRLLVL.

The chain joins TRBV13 to TRBJ2-1; TRBD1 or TRBD2 may be the D gene (5 bases each). Germline lookup yields CDR1 PRHDT and CDR2 FYEKMQ (reference sequence). The CDR3 sequence is 18 residues long. V lost 0 bases to trimming and J lost 0 bases, with 15 bases between them. The CDR3 reads CASSLGAWGSSSYNEQFF. Here the CDR3 DNA reads TGTGCCAGCAGCTTAGGGGCCTGGGGGTCAAGCTCCTACAATGAGCAGTTCTTC.

The V and J genes are TRBV29-1 and TRBJ1-3; D unclear. V was pared by 5 bases and J by 1 base, with 6 bases between. This CDR3 has 12 residues. Germline CDR1 and CDR2: SQVTM and ANQGSEA. The CDR3 DNA sequence: TGCAGCGTTATTGGGTCTGGAAACACCATATATTTT. As protein: CSVIGSGNTIYF.

The V gene is TRBV6-1, the J gene TRBJ2-3, with 7 nucleotides matching TRBD2. The length of the CDR3 is 16 residues. V was pared by 2 bases and J by 3 bases, with 8 bases of the junction left unmatched. The germline V gene has CDR1 MNHNS and CDR2 SASEGT. The CDR3 DNA sequence: TGTGCCAGCAGTGAAAGACCAGCGGGGTCGACAGATACGCAGTATTTT. Amino acid sequence: CASSERPAGSTDTQYF.

This rearrangement joins TRBV29-1 to TRBJ2-5, with a tentative D call TRBD1 (5 bases). The CDR3 length is 12 residues. Trimming cost V 3 bases and J 5 bases, with 10 bases left between them. Per the germline V gene, CDR1 is SQVTM and CDR2 is ANQGSEA. The CDR3 nucleotides are TGCAGCGTTGAGTCAGGGTCGGAGACCCAGTACTTC. The encoded protein is CSVESGSETQYF.

In its sample, this clone was seen a few times. The chain recombines TRBV6-1 with TRBJ2-2; D is tentatively TRBD1 or TRBD2 (5 bases each). Germline loops: CDR1 MNHNS, CDR2 SASEGT. V was shortened by 7 bases and J by 7 bases, with 16 bases between the two germline ends. The CDR3 is 14 residues long. The CDR3 reads CASNRGAQIGELFF. CDR3 coding DNA: TGTGCCAGCAACCGAGGGGCCCAGATCGGGGAGCTGTTTTTT.

V and J are TRBV7-9 and TRBJ2-7; maybe TRBD2 (5 bases). Trimming stripped 9 bases from V and 0 bases from J, with 12 bases between. CDR1 and CDR2 (germline): SEHNR, FQNEAQ (reference sequence). The CDR3 runs 13 residues. CDR3 in amino acids: CASGRADSYEQYF. Written as DNA, the CDR3 is TGTGCCAGTGGGCGGGCAGACTCCTACGAGCAGTACTTC. Filled out from reference TRBV7-9 and TRBJ2-7, the complete variable domain reads DTGVSQNPRHKITKRGQNVTFRCDPISEHNRLYWYRQTLGQGPEFLTYFQNEAQLEKSRLLSDRFSAERPKGSFSTLEIQRTEQGDSAMYLCASGRADSYEQYFGPGTRLTVT.

The J gene is TRBJ1-6, the V gene TRBV19; D gene unclear. This CDR3 comprises 13 residues. Germline V lookup: CDR1 LNHDA, CDR2 SQIVND (reference sequence). Trimming shortened V by 8 bases and J by 6 bases, and 11 bases separated the two germline ends. In nucleotides, the CDR3 is TGTGCCAGTCAAGAGGGAGGTAATTCACCCCTCCACTTT. This sequence encodes CASQEGGNSPLHF.

The chain carries TRBV7-8 and TRBJ2-5; 7 nucleotides match TRBD1. V was pared by 1 base and J by 5 bases, with 13 bases of the junction left unmatched. This CDR3 region has 17 residues. Germline V gene data show CDR1 as SGHVS and CDR2 as FQNEAQ. DNA of the CDR3: TGTGCCAGCAGCTTAGGCAGTGACAGGGAAGTGAGGGAGACCCAGTACTTC. Translation gives CASSLGSDREVRETQYF.

Only a few counts were recorded for this clone. J is TRBJ1-2 and V is TRBV18, with TRBD1 matching 8 bases. Trimming took 3 bases from V and 3 from J; bases not matched to a gene: 3. Germline values: CDR1 KGHSH, CDR2 LQKENI. The CDR3 totals 14 residues. The CDR3 sequence: CASSPLTGDYGYTF. CDR3 DNA sequence: TGTGCCAGCTCACCCCTGACAGGGGACTATGGCTACACCTTC. The full variable domain, completed using reference TRBV18 and TRBJ1-2, is NAGVMQNPRHLVRRRGQEARLRCSPMKGHSHVYWYRQLPEEGLKFMVYLQKENIIDESGMPKERFSAEFPKEGPSILRIQQVVRGDSAAYFCASSPLTGDYGYTFGSGTRLTVV.

A single count supports this clone. This sequence joins TRBV5-1 and TRBJ2-3; D uncertain. Germline V gives CDR1 SGHRS, CDR2 YFSETQ. The CDR3 is 17 amino acids. V lost 0 bases to trimming and J lost 6 bases, with 20 bases between them. The chain's CDR3 is CASSLGTGSLTTDTQYF. DNA for the CDR3: TGCGCCAGCAGCTTGGGGACCGGCAGCCTCACAACCGATACGCAGTATTTT.

This chain uses TRBV5-1 with TRBJ1-2, with 10 bases that match TRBD1. The CDR3 runs to 15 residues. Unmatched junction bases numbered 10, after V lost 4 bases and J lost 7 bases. Germline CDR1 SGHRS, CDR2 YFSETQ. The CDR3 DNA reads TGCGCCAGCAGCGGGACGACAGGGGGCGGTGGTGGCTACACCTTC. This codes for CASSGTTGGGGGYTF.